Listed here are 7 T cell receptor beta chains from one sample, sequenced in a study of cytomegalovirus exposure and HLA in healthy donors. Assay: immunoSEQ multiplex PCR; the TCRdb copy retains only in-frame clones and omits some. Here the sample spans about 240,000 clones, around 85% being singletons. Sequences were obtained from PBMCs. These receptors were obtained from a woman aged 25-40 years in good health and CMV-seropositive.

Many counts were recorded for this clone. The chain is built from TRBV18 and TRBJ2-7; TRBD1 agrees at 10 bases. Germline assignment: CDR1 KGHSH and CDR2 LQKENI. V shed 3 bases and J 3 bases; nucleotides not matched to a gene: 11. The CDR3 runs to 17 residues. The CDR3: CASSPISPTGGFYEQYF. CDR3 nucleotides: TGTGCCAGCTCACCCATCTCCCCGACAGGGGGCTTCTACGAGCAGTACTTC.

V gene TRBV28 combines with J gene TRBJ2-1; D is ambiguous. The CDR3 runs to 15 residues. The germline gives CDR1 MDHEN, CDR2 SYDVKM. V shed 3 bases and J shed 0 bases, with 9 bases lying between them. CDR3 sequence: CASSFEDSSYNEQFF. The CDR3 coding sequence is TGTGCCAGCAGTTTTGAGGATAGCTCCTACAATGAGCAGTTCTTC.

The sample holds one count of this clone. The rearrangement joins TRBV6-6 to TRBJ2-7, with D possibly matching TRBD1 (6 bases). Germline values: CDR1 MNHNY, CDR2 SVGAGI (reference sequence). This CDR3 has 14 residues. V lost 4 bases and J 0 bases, leaving 10 bases between the germline ends. The chain's CDR3 is CASSSTGFSYEQYF. The CDR3 region has the DNA TGTGCCAGCAGTTCGACAGGTTTCTCCTACGAGCAGTACTTC.

The chain combines TRBV6-5 with TRBJ1-1, with TRBD1 as a possible D gene (5 bases). There are 15 residues in the CDR3. V was pared by 4 bases and J by 1 base, with 13 bases between. Per the germline V gene, CDR1 is MNHEY and CDR2 is SVGAGI. CDR3 nucleotides: TGTGCCAGCAGTTCCCCAGGGCAGGGGAACACTGAAGCTTTCTTT. It yields the protein CASSSPGQGNTEAFF.

The chain links TRBV27 to TRBJ2-1; 8 positions match TRBD2. Germline values: CDR1 MNHEY, CDR2 SMNVEV (reference sequence). This CDR3 is built from 15 residues. Trimming took 5 bases from V and 0 from J; bases not matched to a gene: 3. This CDR3 is CASSRLATSYNEQFF. In DNA, the CDR3 is TGTGCCAGCAGTCGACTAGCGACCTCCTACAATGAGCAGTTCTTC.

This rearrangement joins TRBV19 to TRBJ1-5, with 8 bases lining up with TRBD1. The V gene end was trimmed by 3 bases and the J gene end by 9 bases; junction bases not matched to a gene: 16. CDR3 length: 17 residues. CDR1 is LNHDA, CDR2 SQIVND, per germline (reference sequence). The chain's CDR3 is CASSMGQARLGTSPQHF. As DNA, the CDR3 is TGTGCCAGTAGTATGGGACAGGCTCGTTTGGGAACATCGCCCCAGCATTTT.

V and J are TRBV5-6 and TRBJ1-4, with D tentatively TRBD1 (5 bases). Germline V gene data show CDR1 as SGHDT and CDR2 as YYEEEE. The CDR3 is 12 amino acids. V lost 2 bases and J lost 14, with 13 bases in between. The CDR3 loop reads CASSFGAQRLFF. The DNA for the CDR3 is TGTGCCAGCAGCTTTGGGGCACAGCGTCTGTTTTTT.